The text below deals with one T cell receptor beta chain. The data stem from a study of early T cells in non-severe SARS-CoV-2 infection. On the study more broadly: The input, bulk RNA from unsorted whole blood, was sequenced, and chains were unpaired.

TCRdb independently ran MiXCR on the 5' RACE reads; one entry per CDR3 protein. The sample holds over 50,000 distinct CDR3 sequences, roughly 8% seen once. V shed 4 bases and J 2 bases; nucleotides not matched to a gene: 6. The CDR3 is made up of 15 amino acids. CDR1 is MNHEY, CDR2 SVGAGI, per germline. The source was whole blood, collected at baseline. The chain carries TRBV6-5 and TRBJ1-2; 8 nucleotides line up with TRBD1. The sequence was collected from an adult who was a healthcare worker with PCR-confirmed SARS-CoV-2 infection or an uninfected control (not recorded which). The chain's CDR3 is CASSWDRHTNYGYTF. DNA of the CDR3: TGTGCCAGCAGTTGGGACAGGCATACCAACTATGGCTACACCTTC.